A selection of T cell receptor beta chains follows, all from one sample in a study of blood T cells in healthy people across ages. One entry per CDR3 protein, called by TCRdb with MiXCR from the 5' RACE reads. The table lists 540,000 or so distinct CDR3 sequences, roughly a quarter of them singletons, with around a sixth in the top ten. Sequencing input: blood. These TCRs come from a woman in her 70s in good health. The CDR3 runs from the conserved cysteine through the conserved F or W. D genes are given only for firm matches. Only some rows state a clone size, as once, few, many or a class for expanded clones.

J gene,V gene,clone size,D gene,CDR3 DNA,CDR3 protein
TRBJ2-1,TRBV28,few,TRBD2,TGTGCCAGCACCCTAACTAGCGGGGGCTCCAATGAGCAGTTCTTC,CASTLTSGGSNEQFF
TRBJ2-3,TRBV7-2,.,.,TGTGCCAGCAGCTTAGAAAGACGCACAGATACGCAGTATTTT,CASSLERRTDTQYF
TRBJ1-2,TRBV27,.,.,TGTGCCAGCATACCCGGGACCTGGGATGGCTACACCTTC,CASIPGTWDGYTF
TRBJ2-5,TRBV11-3,few,TRBD2,TGTGCCAGCGTAACTAGCGGGGGAAAGACCCAGTACTTC,CASVTSGGKTQYF
TRBJ2-7,TRBV10-2,few,.,TGCGTCAGCAGTGATCCGGGCTTCAGGTCTAACGAGCAGTACTTC,CVSSDPGFRSNEQYF
TRBJ2-1,TRBV7-2,.,TRBD1,TGTGCCAGCAGCCGGCAGGGGGCAGGGGCGGGCAATGAGCAGTTCTTC,CASSRQGAGAGNEQFF
TRBJ2-7,TRBV29-1,.,.,TGCAGCGTTGAGACAGGCTTCTCCTACGAGCAGTACTTC,CSVETGFSYEQYF
TRBJ2-2,TRBV27,.,.,TGTGCCAGCAATTTACGGGGACAAAACACCGGGGAGCTGTTTTTT,CASNLRGQNTGELFF
TRBJ2-3,TRBV29-1,many,.,TGCAGCGTTGACGCGGTTTTTAGCACAGATACGCAGTATTTT,CSVDAVFSTDTQYF
TRBJ2-5,TRBV6-1,.,.,TGTGCCTGCATGGTAGGGAACCAAGAGACCCAGTACTTC,CACMVGNQETQYF
TRBJ2-1,TRBV7-9,.,.,TGTGCCAGCAGATCATTAGACTCCTACAATGAGCAGTTCTTC,CASRSLDSYNEQFF
TRBJ1-4,TRBV28,.,.,TGTGCCAGCAGTTTAAGAGGATCTGCAACTAATGAAAAACTGTTTTTT,CASSLRGSATNEKLFF
TRBJ2-5,TRBV7-2,.,.,TGTGCCAGCAGCTTACCCTGGACTGCAGAGACCCAGTACTTC,CASSLPWTAETQYF
TRBJ2-5,TRBV20-1,few,.,TGCAGTGCCAGTCACTTTGGGGACGAAGAGACCCAGTACTTC,CSASHFGDEETQYF
TRBJ2-3,TRBV20-1,few,TRBD1,TGCAGTGCTAGAGATCACAGGGGAAACTACACAGATACGCAGTATTTT,CSARDHRGNYTDTQYF
TRBJ2-5,TRBV12-3/TRBV12-4,many,TRBD1,TGTGCCAGCAGTCCCCGGACAGGGGTGATCGAGACCCAGTACTTC,CASSPRTGVIETQYF
TRBJ2-3,TRBV19,few,TRBD2,TGTGCCAGTAGTTGGACTAGCGGACCCACAGATACGCAGTATTTT,CASSWTSGPTDTQYF
TRBJ1-6,TRBV6-5,.,TRBD1,TGTGCCAGCAGTTATAGTATTAGGACAGGCGGTTCACCCCTCCACTTT,CASSYSIRTGGSPLHF
TRBJ2-5,TRBV12-3/TRBV12-4,.,.,TGTGCCAGCAGGGATCCCAGGGGAAGCGGGGAGACCCAGTACTTC,CASRDPRGSGETQYF
TRBJ2-2,TRBV7-3,few,.,TGTGCCAGCAGCTACCTAGGGGTCGGCACCGGGGAGCTGTTTTTT,CASSYLGVGTGELFF
TRBJ1-1,TRBV7-2,.,.,TGTGCCAGCAGCTTCGCGAGGGCTGTGGACACTGAAGCTTTCTTT,CASSFARAVDTEAFF
TRBJ2-7,TRBV4-1,.,TRBD1,TGCGCCAGCAGCCGCCTCTCGGGACAGGGACCTTACGAGCAGTACTTC,CASSRLSGQGPYEQYF
TRBJ1-1,TRBV19,.,.,TGTGCCAGTAGTATGATGGAGCGCACTGAAGCTTTCTTT,CASSMMERTEAFF
TRBJ2-1,TRBV6-5,few,.,TGTGCCAGCACCTATCAAGGCGGGCAGAACAATGAGCAGTTCTTC,CASTYQGGQNNEQFF
TRBJ2-7,TRBV20-1,.,TRBD1,TGCAGTGCTAAATTACCAGGGGGCGCAGGTCTGTTCTTC,CSAKLPGGAGLFF
TRBJ2-3,TRBV20-1,.,.,TGCAGTGCAGGACCCCTAGGACTCAGAATGGATACGCAGTATTTT,CSAGPLGLRMDTQYF
TRBJ2-3,TRBV19,few,.,TGTGCCAGTAGGGGCGGGCCGGGCACAGATACGCAGTATTTT,CASRGGPGTDTQYF
TRBJ2-2,TRBV20-1,.,.,TGCAGTGCTAGGACGCTCACCGGGGAGCTGTTTTTT,CSARTLTGELFF